This TCR beta chain was sequenced for a study of cytomegalovirus exposure and HLA in healthy donors. PCR involved 60 Vbeta and 13 Jbeta primers. Produced via immunoSEQ multiplex PCR; TCRdb's table is partial and in-frame only. The table records roughly 160,000 clones, over 75% of them present only once. This CDR3 region has 14 residues. Trimming cost V 5 bases and J 9 bases, with 17 bases left between them. The germline CDR1 and CDR2 sequences are MNHEY and SVGAGI. In the case of this clone: Its target is unknown.

Study findings and constraints: The listing of 150 to 200 TCR beta chains classed them as cytomegalovirus-associated. A later analysis linked a missense variant in DCLRE1C to the trimming of TCR beta V and J genes.

The J gene is TRBJ1-5, the V gene TRBV6-5; the D is unclear. Material for sequencing was PBMCs. This sequence was found in a male donor in good health and CMV-seronegative. CDR3 sequence: CASSITWGARPQHF. Written as DNA, the CDR3 is TGTGCCAGCAGTATTACGTGGGGAGCCAGGCCCCAGCATTTT.